The text below deals with one T cell receptor beta chain. This clonotype was seen only a few times. The specificity of this receptor is unknown. Base quality data are lacking; no much larger clone is found one base away. This sample is drawn from a study of T cells in Graves' hyperthyroidism and ophthalmopathy (dated by TCRdb to the late 2010s). Looking at the study overall: Peripheral blood was sampled at the time of initial diagnosis, prior to any treatment. To identify distinguishing TCR V-J signatures, a discovery cohort of 100 or so patients was used, comprising 40 to 45 with Graves' ophthalmopathy and around 57 with stable Graves' hyperthyroidism. Whether ophthalmopathy could be predicted prospectively was tested in an independent validation cohort made up of about 20 hyperthyroidism patients plus 17 patients who later progressed to ophthalmopathy. For training and testing, the 100 or so patients in the discovery cohort were randomly divided in a 7:3 ratio. In addition, the study compared T-cell repertoires in thyroid tissue and in blood from six Graves' hyperthyroidism patients. After blood sampling, hyperthyroidism patients were treated with methimazole at a starting dose of 30 mg daily, and ophthalmopathy patients were treated with high-dose intravenous methylprednisolone. According to the paper, TCR Vbeta CDR3 sequencing was carried out on 135 peripheral blood samples, which came from under 50 ophthalmopathy, 80 or so hyperthyroidism and approximately 17 progressor patients. Study-level results and caveats: A model built on a 13 V-J signature distinguished ophthalmopathy from stable hyperthyroidism, reaching about 88% sensitivity and about 81% specificity in cross-validation and 80%/75% in testing. No statistical method was used to set the sample size in advance, and investigators knew the group allocation. In validation, the model predicted progression to ophthalmopathy with 55% to 71% sensitivity and over 72% specificity, a median of about 6.7 months before onset. Most expanded thyroid clonotypes (frequency above 0.001) were also found in blood, which suggests that blood repertoires may mirror thyroid immune responses.

TCR beta CDR3 regions were amplified from RNA transcripts. The TCR CDR3 was subjected to a first round of RT-PCR using the HTBI primer set and the Qiagen OneStep RT-PCR kit. The libraries were constructed in a second round of multiplex PCR and then size-selected and purified. The libraries were sequenced on an Illumina HiSeq2000 using paired-end 100 bp reads. Processing in the source paper ran as follows. SOAPnuke was used to process the raw data, throwing out any read that contained adapters or uncalled bases, had a mean Phred below 15, or lacked an exact constant-primer or identifier match. High-quality paired reads were merged using COPE v1.2.5, and each unique nucleotide sequence was defined as a clonotype. MiTCR v1.1 was used to align clonotypes to the IMGT TRBV, TRBD and TRBJ reference segments. The analysis included only V-J combinations with a frequency above 0.0001, which together covered approximately 99% of the repertoires. A TCS score was defined as the ratio between F50 (clonal expansion) and ExV (chaos), using BLOSUM62-based TCRdist between CDR3 peptides within each V-J. Welch's t-statistics and random forest reduced just over 500 V-J features to 13, which were used in a naive Bayes classifier (R e1071). TCRdb itself trimmed the public reads at Q25 with fastp, ran MiXCR and retained productive beta chains. Identical CDR3 proteins give one entry, which carries the most common genes and DNA. The V and J calls reflect TCRdb's pipeline rather than the authors' work. Within this sample are hundreds of thousands of distinct CDR3 sequences, with just under 20% of them counted one time only. The biggest ten clones account for approximately 50% of the sample.

In the ophthalmopathy patients, disease was moderately to severely active, with a Clinical Activity Score of 3 or more, a NOSPECS grade of 4 or more, and a duration of less than 3 months. Exclusion was applied to patients with uncontrolled infections, other autoimmune diseases, pregnancy or lactation. Diagnoses relied on clinical symptoms, serum thyroxine and TRAb, thyroid ultrasound and orbital computed tomography. Ficoll-Paque density gradient centrifugation was used to isolate PBMCs from approximately 10 ml of fresh peripheral blood. Total RNA was extracted with Trizol reagent, and quality was checked on an Agilent 2100 Bioanalyzer. This sequence originates from a man aged 35-49 years with Graves' ophthalmopathy. The sample taken for sequencing was blood.

The CDR3 reads CASSPSGQGAYEQYF. The DNA is TGTGCCAGCAGCCCCTCTGGGCAGGGAGCCTACGAGCAGTACTTC. Recombination joined TRBV6-1 with TRBJ2-7, with the D call perhaps TRBD1 or TRBD2, each one matching 5 bases. V is reduced by 6 bases and J by 2 bases, leaving a spacing of 17 bases between them. The CDR3 measures 15 amino acids from cysteine to phenylalanine. The DNA shown is the 45-base CDR3, in frame from base 1. CDR1 and CDR2, per the germline V gene, are MNHNS and SASEGT.